Presented here are 10 T cell receptor beta chains from one specimen sequenced in a study of blood T cells in healthy people across ages. Using a J-beta primer mix together with a sample-barcoded 5' primer, a second PCR was run for roughly 7 to 12 cycles. TCRdb passed the 5' RACE reads through MiXCR, listing each CDR3 protein once. The data hold approximately 940,000 distinct CDR3 sequences, with approximately 49% observed a single time. Material: blood. These TCRs come from a man aged 30 to 45 in good health.

The V gene is TRBV4-1, the J gene TRBJ2-3, with D possibly matching TRBD1 (6 bases). Trimming removed 0 bases from V and 4 bases from J, with 17 bases in between. CDR1 is MGHRA, CDR2 YSYEKL, per germline. The CDR3 consists of 17 residues. DNA for the CDR3: TGCGCCAGCAGCCAAGATCGGACGCAGGGGTTTTCAGATACGCAGTATTTT. Protein sequence: CASSQDRTQGFSDTQYF.

This chain joins TRBV7-2 and TRBJ2-3, with 12 bases matching TRBD2. CDR3 length equals 16 residues. Trimming cost V 5 bases and J 6 bases; bases outside gene matches: 9. Germline V CDR1 and CDR2: SGHTA, FQGNSA. CDR3 bases: TGTGCCAGCAGCACGACTAGCGGGGGCCCCATTGATACGCAGTATTTT. Translating it yields CASSTTSGGPIDTQYF.

The gene calls are TRBV6-2 or TRBV6-3 and TRBJ1-2; D gene unclear. V shed 2 bases and J shed 5 bases, with 12 bases lying between them. Germline values: CDR1 MNHEY, CDR2 SVGEGT. This CDR3 is 14 amino acids long. CDR3 in DNA: TGTGCCAGCAGTTACACGGCTTCTCTGTATGGCTACACCTTC. It is translated as CASSYTASLYGYTF.

The gene calls are TRBV28 and TRBJ2-5; D is unclear. CDR1 is MDHEN and CDR2 is SYDVKM in the germline V gene. The CDR3 sequence is 13 residues long. Trimming pared 6 bases from V and 5 bases from J, leaving 13 bases between. The CDR3 reads CASRGAPVETQYF. The CDR3 region has the DNA TGTGCCAGCAGAGGAGCCCCTGTGGAGACCCAGTACTTC.

J is TRBJ2-1 and V is TRBV7-6; 11 nucleotides agree with TRBD1. The CDR3 contains 15 residues. Germline V CDR1 and CDR2: SGHVS, FNYEAQ. Trimming at V came to 6 bases and at J to 7 bases, leaving 8 bases not matched to a gene. The CDR3, as DNA: TGTGCCAGCAGTACGGACAGGGGGCGCATGAATGAGCAGTTCTTC. Its translation: CASSTDRGRMNEQFF.

The rearrangement joins TRBV20-1 to TRBJ2-5, with 7 bases lining up with TRBD1. Germline V CDR1 and CDR2: DFQATT, SNEGSKA (reference sequence). The J segment lost 2 bases and the V segment lost 0 bases, leaving 3 bases of the junction unmatched. CDR3 length: 14 residues. The CDR3 DNA is TGCAGTGCTAGAGATAGACAGGGACAAGAGACCCAGTACTTC. It codes for CSARDRQGQETQYF.

Only a few counts were recorded for this clonotype. The V gene is TRBV6-1, the J gene TRBJ2-7, with 7 bases lining up with TRBD1. The CDR3 spans 15 residues. Per germline, CDR1 MNHNS and CDR2 SASEGT. J was trimmed by 3 bases and V by 6 bases; bases with no gene match: 11. The CDR3 reads CASSAQPDRNYEQYF. The CDR3 DNA follows: TGTGCCAGCAGCGCACAGCCGGACAGGAACTACGAGCAGTACTTC.

CDR3 DNA: TGTGCCAGCAGTTCACCAGGGGGCTCGGGTCAGCCCCAGCATTTT. Translation gives CASSSPGGSGQPQHF. The rearrangement joins TRBV6-2 or TRBV6-3 to TRBJ1-5; 8 positions agree with TRBD1. Trimming cost V 4 bases and J 6 bases; bases outside gene matches: 8. The CDR3 runs 15 residues. Germline CDR1 MNHEY, CDR2 SVGEGT.

The rearrangement links TRBV14 to TRBJ2-7; TRBD1 aligns across 10 bases. CDR1 and CDR2 (germline): SGHDN, FVKESK. The CDR3 contains 17 residues. The ends lost 4 bases at V and 4 bases at J; junction bases unmatched: 13. This CDR3 is CASSRYGQGVSAYEQYF. The CDR3 DNA sequence: TGTGCCAGCAGCCGTTATGGACAGGGGGTCTCGGCATACGAGCAGTACTTC.

The genes are TRBV29-1 and TRBJ2-5, with 8 bases that match TRBD1. Looked up from germline, CDR1 is SQVTM and CDR2 is ANQGSEA. The V gene end was trimmed by 7 bases and the J gene end by 2 bases; junction bases not matched to a gene: 6. The CDR3 runs to 13 residues. CDR3 sequence (DNA): TGCAGCGCAAGGACAGGGTTACAAGAGACCCAGTACTTC. Residues: CSARTGLQETQYF.